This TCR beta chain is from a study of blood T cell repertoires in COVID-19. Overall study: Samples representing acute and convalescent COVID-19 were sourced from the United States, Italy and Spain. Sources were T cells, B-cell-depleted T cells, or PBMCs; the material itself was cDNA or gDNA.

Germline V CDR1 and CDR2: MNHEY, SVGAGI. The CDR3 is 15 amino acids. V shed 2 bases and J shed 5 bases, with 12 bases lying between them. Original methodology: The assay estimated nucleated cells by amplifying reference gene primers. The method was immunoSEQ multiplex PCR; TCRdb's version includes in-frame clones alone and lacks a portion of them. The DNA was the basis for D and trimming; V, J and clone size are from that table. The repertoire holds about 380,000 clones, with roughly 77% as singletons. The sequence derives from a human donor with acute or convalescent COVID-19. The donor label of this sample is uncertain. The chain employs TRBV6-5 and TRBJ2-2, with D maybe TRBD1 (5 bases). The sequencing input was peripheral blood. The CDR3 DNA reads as TGTGCCAGCAGTTACGAACAGGACGGAACCGGGGAGCTGTTTTTT. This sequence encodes CASSYEQDGTGELFF.